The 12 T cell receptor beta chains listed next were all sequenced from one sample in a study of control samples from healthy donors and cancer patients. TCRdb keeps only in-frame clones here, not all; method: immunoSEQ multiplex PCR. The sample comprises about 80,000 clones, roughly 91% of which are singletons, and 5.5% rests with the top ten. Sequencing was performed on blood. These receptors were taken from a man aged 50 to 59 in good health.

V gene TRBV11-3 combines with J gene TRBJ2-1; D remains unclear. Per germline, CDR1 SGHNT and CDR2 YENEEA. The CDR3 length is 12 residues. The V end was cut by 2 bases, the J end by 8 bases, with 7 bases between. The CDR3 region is CASSLKAHEQFF. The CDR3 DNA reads TGTGCCAGCAGCTTAAAGGCCCATGAGCAGTTCTTC.

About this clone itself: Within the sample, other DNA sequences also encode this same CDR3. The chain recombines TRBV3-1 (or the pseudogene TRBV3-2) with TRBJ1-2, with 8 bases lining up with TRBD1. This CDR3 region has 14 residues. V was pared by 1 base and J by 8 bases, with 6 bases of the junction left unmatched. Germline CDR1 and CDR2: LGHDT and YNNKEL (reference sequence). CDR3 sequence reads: CASSQGQGAGGYTF. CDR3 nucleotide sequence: TGTGCCAGCAGCCAAGGGCAGGGGGCCGGCGGCTACACCTTC.

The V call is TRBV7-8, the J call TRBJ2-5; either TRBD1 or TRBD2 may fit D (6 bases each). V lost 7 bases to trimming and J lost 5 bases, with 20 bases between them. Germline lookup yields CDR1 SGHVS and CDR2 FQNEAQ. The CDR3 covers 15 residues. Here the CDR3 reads CASIEDKGGGETQYF. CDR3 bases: TGTGCCAGCATCGAAGACAAGGGGGGCGGGGAGACCCAGTACTTC.

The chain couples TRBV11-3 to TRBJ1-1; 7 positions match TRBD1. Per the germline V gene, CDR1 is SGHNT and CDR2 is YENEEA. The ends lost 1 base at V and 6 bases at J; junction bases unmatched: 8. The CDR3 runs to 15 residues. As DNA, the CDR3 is TGTGCCAGCAGCTTAGGACAGGGAAGGGACTCTGAAGCTTTCTTT. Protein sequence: CASSLGQGRDSEAFF.

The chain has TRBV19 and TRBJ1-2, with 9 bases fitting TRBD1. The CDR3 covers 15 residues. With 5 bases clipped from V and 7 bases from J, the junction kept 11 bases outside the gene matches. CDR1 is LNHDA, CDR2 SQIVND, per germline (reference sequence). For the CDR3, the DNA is TGTGCCAGTAGTTCAACAGGGGGCTCTGCTATTGGCTACACCTTC. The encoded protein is CASSSTGGSAIGYTF.

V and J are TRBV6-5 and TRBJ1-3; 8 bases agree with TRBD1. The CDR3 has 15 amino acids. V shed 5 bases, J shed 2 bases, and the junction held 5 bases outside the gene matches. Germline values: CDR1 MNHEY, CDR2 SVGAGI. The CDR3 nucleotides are TGTGCCAGCAGTCCCCCGGGACAGGCTGGAAACACCATATATTTT. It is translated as CASSPPGQAGNTIYF.

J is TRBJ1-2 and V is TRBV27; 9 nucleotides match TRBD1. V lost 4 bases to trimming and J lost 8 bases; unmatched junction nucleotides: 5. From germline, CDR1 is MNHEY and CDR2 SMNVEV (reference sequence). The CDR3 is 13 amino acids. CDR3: CASSSNRGLGYTF. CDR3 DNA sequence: TGTGCCAGCAGTTCCAACAGGGGGCTCGGCTACACCTTC.

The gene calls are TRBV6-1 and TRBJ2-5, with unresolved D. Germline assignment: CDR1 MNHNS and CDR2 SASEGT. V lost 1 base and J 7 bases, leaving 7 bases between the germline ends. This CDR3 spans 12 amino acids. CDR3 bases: TGTGCCAGCAGTGAAGATCTAAGGACCCAGTACTTC. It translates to CASSEDLRTQYF.

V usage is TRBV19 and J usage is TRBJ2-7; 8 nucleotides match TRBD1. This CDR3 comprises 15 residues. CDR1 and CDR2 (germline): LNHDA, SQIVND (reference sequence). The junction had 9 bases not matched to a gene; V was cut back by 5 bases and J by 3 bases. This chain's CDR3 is CASSPTDRAGYEQYF. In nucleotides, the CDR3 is TGTGCCAGTAGTCCGACGGACAGGGCCGGCTACGAGCAGTACTTC.

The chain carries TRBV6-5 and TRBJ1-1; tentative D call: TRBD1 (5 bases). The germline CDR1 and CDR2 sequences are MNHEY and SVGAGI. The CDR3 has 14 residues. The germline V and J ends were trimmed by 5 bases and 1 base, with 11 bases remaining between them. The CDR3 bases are TGTGCCAGCAGTAGTACAGGCCCGAACACTGAAGCTTTCTTT. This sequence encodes CASSSTGPNTEAFF.

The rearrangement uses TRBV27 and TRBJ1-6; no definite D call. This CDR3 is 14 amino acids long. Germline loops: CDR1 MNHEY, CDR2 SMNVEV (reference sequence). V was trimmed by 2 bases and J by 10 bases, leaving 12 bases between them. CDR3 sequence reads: CASSLPGGWSPLHF. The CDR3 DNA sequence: TGTGCCAGCAGTTTACCGGGCGGCTGGTCACCCCTCCACTTT.

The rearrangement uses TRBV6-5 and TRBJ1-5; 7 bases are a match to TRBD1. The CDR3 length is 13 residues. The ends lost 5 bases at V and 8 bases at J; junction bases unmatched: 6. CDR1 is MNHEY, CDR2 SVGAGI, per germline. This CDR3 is CASSRTGMEPQHF. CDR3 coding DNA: TGTGCCAGCAGTCGGACAGGAATGGAGCCCCAGCATTTT.